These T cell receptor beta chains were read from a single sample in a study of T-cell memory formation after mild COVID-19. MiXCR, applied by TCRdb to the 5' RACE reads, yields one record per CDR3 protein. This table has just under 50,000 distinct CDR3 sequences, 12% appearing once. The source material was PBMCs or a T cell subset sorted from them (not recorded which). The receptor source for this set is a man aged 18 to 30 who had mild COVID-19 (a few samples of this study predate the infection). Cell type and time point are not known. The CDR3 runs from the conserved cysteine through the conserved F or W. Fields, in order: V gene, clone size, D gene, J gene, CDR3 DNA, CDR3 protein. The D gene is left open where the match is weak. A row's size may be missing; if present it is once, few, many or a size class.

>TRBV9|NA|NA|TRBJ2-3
TGTGCCAGCAGCGTAGCTAGCGGCACAGATACGCAGTATTTT
CASSVASGTDTQYF
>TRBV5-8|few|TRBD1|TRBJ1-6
TGTGCCAGCAGACCTACCGACAGGGGACACTCACCCCTCCACTTT
CASRPTDRGHSPLHF
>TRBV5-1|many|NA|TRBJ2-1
TGCGCCAGCAGCCCAAGGACCAGGAGCTCCTACAATGAGCAGTTCTTC
CASSPRTRSSYNEQFF
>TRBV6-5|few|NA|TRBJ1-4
TGTGCCAGCAGTCCTAGCCCGGGACACTTGTTTTTT
CASSPSPGHLFF
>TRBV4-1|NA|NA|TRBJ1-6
TGCGCCAGCAGCCAAGATAAGGCTCTGGCAGGGACGAATTCACCCCTCCACTTT
CASSQDKALAGTNSPLHF
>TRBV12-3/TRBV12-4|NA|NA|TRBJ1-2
TGTGCCAGCAGCGTGGGGGGGCGGATTGGCTACACCTTC
CASSVGGRIGYTF
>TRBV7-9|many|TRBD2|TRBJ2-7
TGTGCCAGCAGCACCCCCGGCTTGGGGGGGGAGCAGTACTTC
CASSTPGLGGEQYF
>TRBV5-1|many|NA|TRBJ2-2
TGCGCCAGCAGCGCCACTCTAGAATCCGGGGAGCTGTTTTTT
CASSATLESGELFF
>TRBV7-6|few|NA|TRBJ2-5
TGTGCCAGCAGCCCCCAGGGAGCGGTAATCCAAGAGACCCAGTACTTC
CASSPQGAVIQETQYF
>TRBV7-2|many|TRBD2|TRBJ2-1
TGTGCCAGCAGCTCACTAGCGGGGGGGGAGCAGTTCTTC
CASSSLAGGEQFF
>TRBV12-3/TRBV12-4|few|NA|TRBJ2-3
TGTGCCAGCAGTTTATCGCGGGCAGATACGCAGTATTTT
CASSLSRADTQYF
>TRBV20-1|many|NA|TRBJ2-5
TGCAGTGCGGGGGCTAGTGGGGCCGAGACCCAGTACTTC
CSAGASGAETQYF
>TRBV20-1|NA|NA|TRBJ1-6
TGCAGTGCTAGAGTGACCGGGAGCTCCTATAATTCACCCCTCCACTTT
CSARVTGSSYNSPLHF
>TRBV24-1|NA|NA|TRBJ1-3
TGTGCCACCACCGAGAGCGGGGGACGGTCTGGAAACACCATATATTTT
CATTESGGRSGNTIYF
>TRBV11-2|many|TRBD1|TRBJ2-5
TGTGCCAGCAGCGGGGACAGGACTCAAGAGACCCAGTACTTC
CASSGDRTQETQYF
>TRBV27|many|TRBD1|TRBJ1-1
TGTGCCAGCACTCTGACAGGGGGAAACACTGAAGCTTTCTTT
CASTLTGGNTEAFF
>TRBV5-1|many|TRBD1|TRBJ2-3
TGCGCCAGCAGGGGACAGGGAGACACAGATACGCAGTATTTT
CASRGQGDTDTQYF
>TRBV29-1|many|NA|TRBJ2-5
TGCAGCGCCCCAGAGGGGGAGACCCAGTACTTC
CSAPEGETQYF
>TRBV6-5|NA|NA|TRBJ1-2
TGTGCCAGCAGGACGGGACAAAATTTGCATGGCTACACCTTC
CASRTGQNLHGYTF
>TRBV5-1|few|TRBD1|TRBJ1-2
TGCGCCAGCAGCCCGACAGGGTTCTATGGCTACACCTTC
CASSPTGFYGYTF
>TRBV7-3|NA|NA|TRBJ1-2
TGTGCCAGCAGTTTAGGGGCGGGTCCAGGGGATGGCTACACCTTC
CASSLGAGPGDGYTF
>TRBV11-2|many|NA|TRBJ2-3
TGTGCCAGCAGCTTAGATCGGCGAAATACGCAGTATTTT
CASSLDRRNTQYF
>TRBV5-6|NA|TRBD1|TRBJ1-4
TGTGCCAGCAGCCTACTACAGGGGGCAGCTAATGAAAAACTGTTTTTT
CASSLLQGAANEKLFF
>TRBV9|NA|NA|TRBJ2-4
TGTGCCAGCAGCGTAGGCACGGATGGGATTCAGTACTTC
CASSVGTDGIQYF
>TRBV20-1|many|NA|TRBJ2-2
TGCAGTGCTCCTACTTGGGGCGGGGAGCTGTTTTTT
CSAPTWGGELFF
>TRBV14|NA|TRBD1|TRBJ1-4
TGTGCCAGCAGCGTAGGGACAGGGGGTGAAAAACTGTTTTTT
CASSVGTGGEKLFF
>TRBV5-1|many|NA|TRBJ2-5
TGCGCCAGCAGCTTGGGGGGGGGCGAAGAGACCCAGTACTTC
CASSLGGGEETQYF
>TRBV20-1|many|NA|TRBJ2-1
TGCAGTGCTCCTCCTCCCGGCCGGTTTTACAATGAGCAGTTCTTC
CSAPPPGRFYNEQFF
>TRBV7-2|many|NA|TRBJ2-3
TGTGCCAGCAGCTCCTCAGTTAGGGCAGATACGCAGTATTTT
CASSSSVRADTQYF
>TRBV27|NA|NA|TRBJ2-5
TGTGCCAGCCGTCGGCAGCGTTCAGAGACCCAGTACTTC
CASRRQRSETQYF
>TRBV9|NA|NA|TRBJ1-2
TGTGCCAGCAGCGCCGGGGGTGACTATGGCTACACCTTC
CASSAGGDYGYTF
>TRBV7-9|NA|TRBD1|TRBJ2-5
TGTGCCAGCTCCGAGGACAGGGTAATGGAGACCCAGTACTTC
CASSEDRVMETQYF
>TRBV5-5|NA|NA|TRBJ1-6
TGTGCCAGCAGCCCCGGGACCTGGGATTCACCCCTCCACTTT
CASSPGTWDSPLHF
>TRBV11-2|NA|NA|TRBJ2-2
TGTGCCAGCAGCTTAATCCGTGGGGGATCCGGGGAGCTGTTTTTT
CASSLIRGGSGELFF
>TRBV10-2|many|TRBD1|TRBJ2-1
TGCGCCAGCAGGGACAGGGGGTCCTACAATGAGCAGTTCTTC
CASRDRGSYNEQFF
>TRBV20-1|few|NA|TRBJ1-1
TGCAGTGCTAGCCGTACGGGGCGGGGAGGTGAAGCTTTCTTT
CSASRTGRGGEAFF
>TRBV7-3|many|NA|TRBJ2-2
TGTGCCAGCAGTTTAAACACCGGGGAGCTGTTTTTT
CASSLNTGELFF
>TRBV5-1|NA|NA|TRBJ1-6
TGCGCCAGCAGCTTGGGGGCAGGGGATTCACCCCTCCACTTT
CASSLGAGDSPLHF
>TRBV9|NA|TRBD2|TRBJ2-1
TGTGCCAGCAGCGAGCCCCTAGCGGGGGGCAATGAGCAGTTCTTC
CASSEPLAGGNEQFF
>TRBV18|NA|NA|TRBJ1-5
TGTGCCAGCTCACCCCGTCCAGTCGAGGGGCAGCCCCAGCATTTT
CASSPRPVEGQPQHF
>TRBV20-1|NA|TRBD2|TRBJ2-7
TGCAGTGTTCCCTGGGGGAGGGTGACCCACGAGCAGTACTTC
CSVPWGRVTHEQYF
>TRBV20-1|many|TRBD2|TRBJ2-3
TGCAGTGCTAAAATGGGCGGGGGGGCATCAGATACGCAGTATTTT
CSAKMGGGASDTQYF